The 31 T cell receptor beta chains in this list originate from one sample, sequenced in a study of cytomegalovirus exposure and HLA in healthy donors. 13 Jbeta primers and 60 Vbeta primers were used for the PCR. The protocol was immunoSEQ multiplex PCR, while the TCRdb copy is restricted to in-frame clones and leaves out a portion. The data contain fewer than 150,000 clones, around 80% of them singletons. Sequencing input: PBMCs. The receptors derive from a man between 25 and 39 years old in good health.

The gene calls are TRBV15 and TRBJ2-1, with 9 nucleotides matching TRBD1. Germline assignment: CDR1 LNHNV and CDR2 YYDKDF (reference sequence). J gave up 5 bases and V 3 bases, and 5 bases lay outside the gene matches. The CDR3 is 15 residues long. CDR3 coding DNA: TGTGCCACCAGCAGTCACCGGGACAGGGACAATGAGCAGTTCTTC. This codes for CATSSHRDRDNEQFF.

The chain links TRBV7-9 to TRBJ2-1, with a tentative D call TRBD2 (5 bases). The CDR3 runs 13 residues. V lost 2 bases to trimming and J lost 9 bases, with 11 bases between them. CDR1 and CDR2 (germline): SEHNR, FQNEAQ (reference sequence). This chain's CDR3 is CASSLRGDTEQFF. As DNA, the CDR3 is TGTGCCAGCAGCTTACGGGGTGACACTGAGCAGTTCTTC.

V is TRBV27 and J is TRBJ2-7; TRBD1 is a possible D gene (6 bases). The CDR3 extends over 14 amino acids. Germline V gene sequence: CDR1 MNHEY, CDR2 SMNVEV (reference sequence). Trimming shortened V by 5 bases and J by 6 bases, and 17 bases separated the two germline ends. The CDR3 bases are TGTGCCAGCAGTGTTACCGTGACAGGCGGCGAGCAGTACTTC. This encodes CASSVTVTGGEQYF.

The chain couples TRBV5-1 to TRBJ2-1; TRBD1 matches at 9 bases. V gave up 4 bases and J gave up 9 bases; unmatched junction bases: 17. The germline V gene has CDR1 SGHRS and CDR2 YFSETQ. The CDR3 spans 17 residues. The CDR3 region has the DNA TGCGCCAGCAGCCGAGAACCCTCAGGACAGGGGCGGATTGAGCAGTTCTTC. It translates to CASSREPSGQGRIEQFF.

The table lists this clone with a count of one. The chain links TRBV6-5 to TRBJ2-6, with D hard to call. The CDR3 spans 15 residues. V dropped 2 bases and J dropped 2 bases, with 7 bases sitting between them. Germline V lookup: CDR1 MNHEY, CDR2 SVGAGI. The CDR3 DNA reads as TGTGCCAGCAGTTACGAGGAAACTGGGGCCAACGTCCTGACTTTC. Encoded protein: CASSYEETGANVLTF.

V gene TRBV4-1 combines with J gene TRBJ2-2, with 9 bases fitting TRBD2. CDR3 length: 18 amino acids. Unmatched junction bases numbered 15, after V lost 1 base and J lost 9 bases. The germline CDR1 and CDR2 sequences are MGHRA and YSYEKL. CDR3 residues: CASSQGWVSGSTQRELFF. The CDR3 DNA reads TGCGCCAGCAGCCAAGGGTGGGTTAGCGGGAGTACACAGAGGGAGCTGTTTTTT.

The rearrangement joins TRBV18 to TRBJ2-7; 9 nucleotides match TRBD1. V lost 3 bases to trimming and J lost 6 bases; unmatched junction nucleotides: 12. The germline V gene encodes CDR1 KGHSH and CDR2 LQKENI. The CDR3 is made up of 16 amino acids. CDR3 DNA: TGTGCCAGCTCACCCCCGGGTCGGACAGGGGATGGCGAGCAGTACTTC. It yields the protein CASSPPGRTGDGEQYF.

Points on this clone: Distinct nucleotide sequences in the sample also encode this CDR3. This chain connects TRBV28 to TRBJ2-3; 8 nucleotides line up with TRBD2. Germline V gene sequence: CDR1 MDHEN, CDR2 SYDVKM. V shed 4 bases, J shed 0 bases, and the junction held 0 bases outside the gene matches. This CDR3 is built from 14 residues. CDR3 loop: CASSSGGSTDTQYF. The CDR3 bases are TGTGCCAGCAGTTCGGGAGGGAGCACAGATACGCAGTATTTT.

The genes are TRBV5-5 and TRBJ1-3, with 7 bases aligning to TRBD1. The trim removed 3 bases at V and 0 bases at J, leaving 6 bases unmatched. Per the germline V gene, CDR1 is SGHKS and CDR2 is YYEKEE (reference sequence). This CDR3 has 16 amino acids. The CDR3 DNA sequence: TGTGCCAGCAGCTACCGGACAGGAGACTCTGGAAACACCATATATTTT. Its translation is CASSYRTGDSGNTIYF.

This chain connects TRBV10-2 to TRBJ2-1; D may be TRBD1 (6 bases). This CDR3 region has 15 residues. Germline V gene data show CDR1 as WSHSY and CDR2 as SAAADI. Trimming left V 6 bases short and J 10 bases short, with 22 bases between. The CDR3 sequence is CASSLNRAGGSEQFF. The CDR3 DNA is TGCGCCAGCAGCCTCAACAGGGCGGGCGGGTCGGAGCAGTTCTTC.

The chain links TRBV5-5 to TRBJ2-7, with TRBD2 matching 8 bases. Per the germline V gene, CDR1 is SGHKS and CDR2 is YYEKEE (reference sequence). The CDR3 has 13 amino acids. Unmatched junction bases numbered 6, after V lost 6 bases and J lost 4 bases. CDR3 sequence reads: CASMSTSEYEQYF. The CDR3, as DNA: TGTGCCAGCATGTCGACTAGCGAGTACGAGCAGTACTTC.

V usage is TRBV2 and J usage is TRBJ2-1, with 9 bases fitting TRBD2. The germline V gene has CDR1 SNHLY and CDR2 FYNNEI. The CDR3 has 14 amino acids. Germline trimming cut 7 bases from V and 4 bases from J; bases unmatched to any gene: 5. The CDR3 here is CASKAGLAYNEQFF. The CDR3 DNA reads as TGTGCCAGCAAGGCGGGACTAGCTTACAATGAGCAGTTCTTC.

V and J are TRBV27 and TRBJ2-6; TRBD2 matches 7 bases. V shed 4 bases and J 0 bases; nucleotides not matched to a gene: 12. This CDR3 spans 19 amino acids. Germline V CDR1 and CDR2: MNHEY, SMNVEV (reference sequence). As DNA, the CDR3 is TGTGCCAGCAGTTCCTCGCAAATCCGACTAGCCTCTGGGGCCAACGTCCTGACTTTC. The encoded protein is CASSSSQIRLASGANVLTF.

This clone was observed a few times. The chain links TRBV15 to TRBJ2-7; D remains ambiguous. The CDR3 length is 17 residues. Trimming pared 0 bases from V and 0 bases from J, leaving 15 bases between. Germline CDR1 LNHNV, CDR2 YYDKDF (reference sequence). CDR3 in amino acids: CATSRDRVFGSSYEQYF. The DNA for the CDR3 is TGTGCCACCAGCAGAGATCGCGTGTTCGGTAGCTCCTACGAGCAGTACTTC.

The chain employs TRBV2 and TRBJ1-2, with TRBD1 matching 10 bases. Trimming at V came to 5 bases and at J to 4 bases, leaving 19 bases not matched to a gene. This CDR3 is built from 19 residues. Germline CDR1 reads SNHLY; CDR2 reads FYNNEI. This CDR3 reads CASSPQGGTGEVRIYGYTF. DNA of the CDR3: TGTGCCAGCAGTCCTCAGGGGGGGACAGGGGAGGTCCGGATCTATGGCTACACCTTC.

CDR3 coding DNA: TGTGCCAGCAGCTACGCGACAGGTATGAACACTGAAGCTTTCTTT. Translating gives CASSYATGMNTEAFF. V is TRBV11-1 and J is TRBJ1-1; D is perhaps TRBD1 (6 bases). With 4 bases removed from V and 0 bases from J, the gap between germline ends came to 12 bases. Germline V gene data show CDR1 as SGHAT and CDR2 as FQDESV (reference sequence). CDR3 length: 15 amino acids.

V gene TRBV6-5 combines with J gene TRBJ2-1, with D hard to call. The V gene lost 6 bases and the J gene lost 6 bases, with 12 bases spanning the gap. The CDR3 is 13 residues long. Germline V lookup: CDR1 MNHEY, CDR2 SVGAGI. In nucleotides, the CDR3 is TGTGCCAGCAGATTCGACACGGCCAATGAGCAGTTCTTC. Translation gives CASRFDTANEQFF.

This clone was detected once. CDR3 loop: CSVEFSGGNYGYTF. DNA for the CDR3: TGCAGCGTTGAGTTTTCAGGGGGAAACTATGGCTACACCTTC. V is TRBV29-1 and J is TRBJ1-2; 7 bases align to TRBD1. The germline V gene has CDR1 SQVTM and CDR2 ANQGSEA. Trimming cost V 3 bases and J 2 bases; bases outside gene matches: 6. The CDR3 spans 14 residues. The full variable domain, in which reference TRBV29-1 and TRBJ1-2 provide the parts outside the CDR3, is SAVISQKPSRDICQRGTSLTIQCQVDSQVTMMFWYRQQPGQSLTLIATANQGSEATYESGFVIDKFPISRPNLTFSTLTVSNMSPEDSSIYLCSVEFSGGNYGYTFGSGTRLTVV.

This chain connects TRBV30 to TRBJ2-5; TRBD2 matches 12 bases. V shed 0 bases and J 1 base; nucleotides not matched to a gene: 3. Germline CDR1 is GTSNPN and CDR2 is SVGIG (reference sequence). The CDR3 sequence is 16 residues long. The CDR3 spells CAWSVGLAGFQETQYF. The CDR3, as DNA: TGTGCCTGGAGTGTCGGACTAGCGGGATTCCAAGAGACCCAGTACTTC. The variable domain in full, with the rest retrieved from reference TRBV30 and TRBJ2-5, is SQTIHQWPATLVQPVGSPLSLECTVEGTSNPNLYWYRQAAGRGLQLLFYSVGIGQISSEVPQNLSASRPQDRQFILSSKKLLLSDSGFYLCAWSVGLAGFQETQYFGPGTRLLVL.

The V gene is TRBV7-9, the J gene TRBJ1-2; possibly TRBD1 for D (6 bases). The CDR3 totals 12 residues. Trimming took off 5 bases at V and 6 bases at J, with 10 bases between the two ends. Germline V lookup: CDR1 SEHNR, CDR2 FQNEAQ (reference sequence). CDR3 coding DNA: TGTGCCAGCAGCCCCGGGACAAATGGCTACACCTTC. Encoded protein: CASSPGTNGYTF.

The chain couples TRBV6-1 to TRBJ2-7; possible D gene TRBD1, 6 bases. Trimming pared 2 bases from V and 6 bases from J, leaving 17 bases between. The CDR3 sequence is 15 residues long. Germline assignment: CDR1 MNHNS and CDR2 SASEGT. As DNA, the CDR3 is TGTGCCAGCAGTGAACCGGCAGGGGCGCATTTCGAGCAGTACTTC. Translated, it gives CASSEPAGAHFEQYF.

To note about this clone: The junction does not match germline at one end; this may be a read error. The chain has TRBV7-9 and TRBJ2-3; maybe TRBD1 (5 bases). CDR3 length equals 13 residues. Germline lookup yields CDR1 SEHNR and CDR2 FQNEAQ (reference sequence). The CDR3 loop reads CSSSFRQSDTQYF. DNA for the CDR3: TGTTCCAGCAGCTTCCGACAGTCCGATACGCAGTATTTT. The full variable domain, completed using reference TRBV7-9 and TRBJ2-3, is DTGVSQNPRHKITKRGQNVTFRCDPISEHNRLYWYRQTLGQGPEFLTYFQNEAQLEKSRLLSDRFSAERPKGSFSTLEIQRTEQGDSAMYLCSSSFRQSDTQYFGPGTRLTVL.

This clone was found once. This chain joins TRBV7-2 and TRBJ1-3; no definite D call. CDR3 length: 16 amino acids. The germline V gene encodes CDR1 SGHTA and CDR2 FQGNSA. V was trimmed by 5 bases and J by 1 base, leaving 15 bases between them. In nucleotides, the CDR3 is TGTGCCAGCAGCCCCAGCCGGCCGGGATCTGGAAACACCATATATTTT. Translated: CASSPSRPGSGNTIYF.

V and J are TRBV19 and TRBJ2-5; 12 nucleotides match TRBD2. Germline loops: CDR1 LNHDA, CDR2 SQIVND (reference sequence). The ends lost 9 bases at V and 5 bases at J; junction bases unmatched: 10. The CDR3 totals 15 residues. This CDR3 reads CASASGRAMGETQYF. The CDR3 bases are TGTGCCAGCGCTAGCGGGAGGGCGATGGGGGAGACCCAGTACTTC.

In its sample, this clone was seen once. The chain joins TRBV29-1 to TRBJ2-5; possibly TRBD2 for D (7 bases). V lost 6 bases, J lost 5 bases, and 13 bases lay in between. This CDR3 spans 12 amino acids. CDR1 and CDR2 (germline): SQVTM, ANQGSEA. The CDR3 coding sequence is TGCAGCGTCCTAGGGGGGGGCGAGACCCAGTACTTC. Protein sequence: CSVLGGGETQYF. The full variable domain, rest sourced from reference TRBV29-1 and TRBJ2-5, is SAVISQKPSRDICQRGTSLTIQCQVDSQVTMMFWYRQQPGQSLTLIATANQGSEATYESGFVIDKFPISRPNLTFSTLTVSNMSPEDSSIYLCSVLGGGETQYFGPGTRLLVL.

The count of this clone is one. The rearrangement joins TRBV18 to TRBJ1-5; D is ambiguous. Germline values: CDR1 KGHSH, CDR2 LQKENI. Trimming left V 3 bases short and J 15 bases short, with 18 bases between. This CDR3 is built from 13 residues. The CDR3 sequence is CASSPPPGVHPHF. The CDR3 region has the DNA TGTGCCAGCTCACCGCCCCCCGGGGTTCATCCGCATTTT.

The genes are TRBV28 and TRBJ2-7, with 9 bases that match TRBD2. The CDR3 consists of 14 residues. Germline CDR1 reads MDHEN; CDR2 reads SYDVKM. Trimming at V came to 6 bases and at J to 3 bases, leaving 6 bases not matched to a gene. The CDR3 DNA follows: TGTGCCAGCAGCCCGGGACTAGCTCTCTACGAGCAGTACTTC. Protein: CASSPGLALYEQYF.

J is TRBJ1-3 and V is TRBV6-5, with D possibly TRBD1 on 5 matching bases. This CDR3 is 15 amino acids long. Trimming took off 6 bases at V and 0 bases at J, with 12 bases between the two ends. The germline V gene encodes CDR1 MNHEY and CDR2 SVGAGI. The CDR3, as DNA: TGTGCCAGCAGCCAGACAGATGCCTCTGGAAACACCATATATTTT. It is translated as CASSQTDASGNTIYF.

This rearrangement joins TRBV6-5 to TRBJ1-2, with D uncertain. The ends were cut back, 0 bases at V and 2 bases at J, with 13 bases in the middle. Germline values: CDR1 MNHEY, CDR2 SVGAGI. The CDR3 contains 16 residues. The DNA for the CDR3 is TGTGCCAGCAGTTACTCGCCGGTTATTCGGAACTATGGCTACACCTTC. This translates into CASSYSPVIRNYGYTF.

The chain joins TRBV9 to TRBJ1-2, with D uncertain. CDR1 and CDR2 from the germline V gene are SGDLS and YYNGEE. Trimming removed 5 bases from V and 4 bases from J, with 9 bases in between. This CDR3 has 12 residues. The CDR3 sequence is CASSGVGYGYTF. The CDR3 nucleotides read TGTGCCAGCAGTGGAGTGGGCTATGGCTACACCTTC.

The chain is built from TRBV10-3 and TRBJ2-1; TRBD2 matches 9 bases. CDR1 and CDR2 from the germline V gene are ENHRY and SYGVKD. This CDR3 contains 15 residues. The V gene end was trimmed by 10 bases and the J gene end by 7 bases; junction bases not matched to a gene: 14. The CDR3: CATQGAGGPRNEQFF. Written as DNA, the CDR3 is TGTGCCACGCAAGGGGCGGGAGGGCCACGGAATGAGCAGTTCTTC.